This T cell receptor (beta chain) was profiled in a study of T cells in Graves' hyperthyroidism and ophthalmopathy (dated by TCRdb to between 2018 and 2021). About the full investigation: Peripheral blood samples were taken at initial diagnosis, before any treatment was given. A discovery cohort of about a hundred patients, approximately 45 with Graves' ophthalmopathy and about 60 with stable Graves' hyperthyroidism, was used to find distinguishing TCR V-J signatures. Prospective prediction of ophthalmopathy was tested in an independent validation cohort consisting of roughly 19 hyperthyroidism patients and more than 15 patients who later progressed to ophthalmopathy. The roughly 91 discovery patients were randomly divided into training and test sets at a 7:3 ratio. In more than 5 Graves' hyperthyroidism patients, the study also compared T-cell repertoires from thyroid tissue with T-cell repertoires from blood. Following sampling, methimazole starting at 30 mg daily was given to hyperthyroidism patients, and high-dose intravenous methylprednisolone was given to ophthalmopathy patients. The paper describes TCR Vbeta CDR3 sequencing of 120 to 150 peripheral blood samples, made up of around 41 ophthalmopathy patients, approximately 76 hyperthyroidism patients and about 17 progressor patients.

Amplification of TCR beta CDR3 regions was carried out from RNA transcripts. A first-round RT-PCR of the TCR CDR3 used the HTBI primer set with the Qiagen OneStep RT-PCR kit. Libraries were constructed in a second round of multiplex PCR, after which size selection and purification were performed. Paired-end sequencing of the libraries was performed with 100 bp reads on an Illumina HiSeq2000. Concerning the study's data processing: SOAPnuke was used to process the raw data, with reads discarded if the reads contained adapters or uncalled bases, had a mean Phred below 15, or lacked an exact constant-primer or identifier match. High-quality paired reads were merged using COPE v1.2.5, and each unique nucleotide sequence was defined as a clonotype. MiTCR v1.1 was used to align the clonotypes against IMGT TRBV, TRBD and TRBJ reference segments. Analysis was restricted to V-J combinations with a frequency above 0.0001, which covered roughly 99% of repertoires. The TCS score was defined as the ratio of F50 (clonal expansion) to E x V (chaos), calculated using BLOSUM62-based TCRdist between CDR3 peptides within each V-J. Welch's t-statistics and random forest reduced fewer than 600 V-J features to 10 to 15, which were used in a naive Bayes classifier (R e1071). In-frame beta chains were kept once TCRdb had trimmed the public reads at Q25 with fastp and called clones with MiXCR. Each entry is one CDR3 protein sequence, shown with its most common DNA and genes. These V and J calls are TCRdb output, not the study's own analysis. The sample records about 560,000 distinct CDR3 sequences, around 15% of which are singletons. The ten largest clones represent about 15% of the sample.

General study outcomes and caveats: Most expanded thyroid clonotypes (frequency above 0.001) were also detected in blood, suggesting blood repertoires may reflect thyroid immune responses. Sample size was not statistically predetermined, and investigators were not blinded to group allocation. In validation, the model predicted progression to ophthalmopathy with around 71% sensitivity and roughly 72% specificity, a median of about 6.7 months before onset. A 13 V-J signature model separated ophthalmopathy from stable hyperthyroidism, with just over 85% sensitivity and 81.08% specificity in cross-validation and 80%/75% in testing.

There are many counts of this clonotype. What antigen it recognizes has not been identified. No much larger clone is present one base from it, and per-base qualities are unavailable. Stable Graves' hyperthyroidism was defined as the absence of progression to ophthalmopathy over 18 months of follow-up. The hyperthyroidism patients were between 18 and 65 years old and newly diagnosed, with a disease duration of less than 2 months. Patients with uncontrolled infections, other autoimmune diseases, pregnancy or lactation were excluded. Diagnoses were based on clinical symptoms, serum thyroxine and TRAb, thyroid ultrasound and orbital computed tomography. Ficoll-Paque density gradient centrifugation was used to isolate PBMCs from 8 to 10 ml of fresh peripheral blood. Total RNA was extracted using Trizol reagent, and RNA quality was assessed on an Agilent 2100 Bioanalyzer. The sequence derives from a woman in her thirties or forties with Graves' hyperthyroidism. The sequencing input was blood.

The DNA reads as follows: TGTGCCAGCAAACCGGGACAGGGACATCAGCCCCAGCATTTT. This gives the protein CASKPGQGHQPQHF. The receptor chain draws on TRBV27 and TRBJ1-5; 9 middle bases align to TRBD1. Based on the germline V gene (reference sequence), the CDR1 and CDR2 sequences are MNHEY and SMNVEV. From its cysteine to its phenylalanine, the CDR3 spans 14 amino acids. Only the CDR3 region is kept as DNA, spanning 42 bases read in frame from base 1. Trimming accounts for 7 bases at V and 5 bases at J, while the number of junction bases matched to no gene is 6.